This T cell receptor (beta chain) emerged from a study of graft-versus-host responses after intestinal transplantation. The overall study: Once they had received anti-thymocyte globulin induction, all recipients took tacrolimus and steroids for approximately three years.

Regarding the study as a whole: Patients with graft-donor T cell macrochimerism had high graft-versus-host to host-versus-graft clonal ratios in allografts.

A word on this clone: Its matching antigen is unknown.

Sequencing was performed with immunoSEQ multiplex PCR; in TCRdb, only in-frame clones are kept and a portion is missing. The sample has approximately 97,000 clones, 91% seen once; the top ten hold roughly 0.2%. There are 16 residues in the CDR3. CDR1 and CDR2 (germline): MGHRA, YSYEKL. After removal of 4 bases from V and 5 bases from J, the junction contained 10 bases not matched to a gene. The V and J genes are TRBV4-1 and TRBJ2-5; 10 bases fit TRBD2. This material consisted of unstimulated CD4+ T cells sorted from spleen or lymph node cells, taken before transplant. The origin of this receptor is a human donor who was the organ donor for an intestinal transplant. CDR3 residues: CASSRTAGGAVETQYF. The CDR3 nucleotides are TGCGCCAGCAGCCGGACAGCGGGGGGGGCGGTGGAGACCCAGTACTTC.